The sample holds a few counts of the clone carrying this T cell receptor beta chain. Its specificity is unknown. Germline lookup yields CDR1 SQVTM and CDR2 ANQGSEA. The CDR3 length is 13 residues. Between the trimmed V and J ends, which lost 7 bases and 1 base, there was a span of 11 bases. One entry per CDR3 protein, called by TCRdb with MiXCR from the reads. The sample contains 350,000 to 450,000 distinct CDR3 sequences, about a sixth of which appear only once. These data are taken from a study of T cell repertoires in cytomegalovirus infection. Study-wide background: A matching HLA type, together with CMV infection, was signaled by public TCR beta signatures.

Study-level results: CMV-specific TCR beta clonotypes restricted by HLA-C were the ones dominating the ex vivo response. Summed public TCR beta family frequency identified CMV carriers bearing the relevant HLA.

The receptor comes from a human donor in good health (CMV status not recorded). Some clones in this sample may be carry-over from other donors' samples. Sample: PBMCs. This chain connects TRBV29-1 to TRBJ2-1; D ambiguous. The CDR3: CSGELGSYNEQFF. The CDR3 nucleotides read TGCAGCGGAGAGCTGGGGTCCTACAATGAGCAGTTCTTC.